These T cell receptor beta chains were read from a single sample in a study of shared clonotypes between healthy human individuals. Data came from immunoSEQ multiplex PCR; TCRdb stores just in-frame clones and leaves some out. The sample lists a few hundred thousand clones; approximately 97% were seen once. The sample consisted of naive CD4+ T cells sorted from blood. The source is a woman in her twenties or thirties in good health. Both conserved end residues are part of each CDR3. The D gene is left open where the match is weak. Clone size is not always given. Where it is, it says once, few, many or a class for expanded clones.

v_call: TRBV27
d_call: NA
j_call: TRBJ2-2
clone_size: NA
cdr3_nt: TGTGCCAGCAGTCCGGTGTGGGGGGTCGGCACCGGGGAGCTGTTTTTT
cdr3_aa: CASSPVWGVGTGELFF

v_call: TRBV4-1
d_call: NA
j_call: TRBJ1-3
clone_size: NA
cdr3_nt: TGCGCCAGCAGCCAAGTGGGGGCACTTAACTATAAATCTGGAAACACCATATATTTT
cdr3_aa: CASSQVGALNYKSGNTIYF

v_call: TRBV19
d_call: NA
j_call: TRBJ1-5
clone_size: NA
cdr3_nt: TGTGCCAGCCGCGACCAGGGAATGATTAATCAGCCCCAGCATTTT
cdr3_aa: CASRDQGMINQPQHF

v_call: TRBV4-2
d_call: NA
j_call: TRBJ2-7
clone_size: NA
cdr3_nt: TGTGCCAGCAGCCAAGTTCGGACCTTTGGCGAGCAGTACTTC
cdr3_aa: CASSQVRTFGEQYF

v_call: TRBV27
d_call: TRBD2
j_call: TRBJ2-5
clone_size: once
cdr3_nt: TGTGCCAGCAGTTTAGGTAGCGGGAGGGCCTTCAGGTACCAAGAGACCCAGTACTTC
cdr3_aa: CASSLGSGRAFRYQETQYF

v_call: TRBV4-1
d_call: TRBD1
j_call: TRBJ2-5
clone_size: NA
cdr3_nt: TGCGCCAGCAGCCAGGACAGGGGACCCTTGGAGACCCAGTACTTC
cdr3_aa: CASSQDRGPLETQYF

v_call: TRBV7-9
d_call: TRBD2
j_call: TRBJ2-3
clone_size: NA
cdr3_nt: TGTGCCAGCAGCTTGGGACTAAGAGGCAGGGCAGATACGCAGTATTTT
cdr3_aa: CASSLGLRGRADTQYF

v_call: TRBV2
d_call: NA
j_call: TRBJ1-5
clone_size: NA
cdr3_nt: TGTGCCAGCAGTGTATCAGGGAGTGGTCAGCCCCAGCATTTT
cdr3_aa: CASSVSGSGQPQHF

v_call: TRBV23-1
d_call: NA
j_call: TRBJ1-5
clone_size: NA
cdr3_nt: TGCGCCAGCAGTCAAAATCCGGGGGACACCGGTATTCAGCCCCAGCATTTT
cdr3_aa: CASSQNPGDTGIQPQHF

v_call: TRBV27
d_call: TRBD1
j_call: TRBJ1-2
clone_size: once
cdr3_nt: TGTGCCAGCAGAGACAGGGGGACGACAGTAAATGGCTACACCTTC
cdr3_aa: CASRDRGTTVNGYTF

v_call: TRBV10-2
d_call: TRBD1
j_call: TRBJ2-2
clone_size: NA
cdr3_nt: TGCGCCACCCGGGTCGGGACAGGGACTTGGGCCGGGGAGCTGTTTTTT
cdr3_aa: CATRVGTGTWAGELFF

v_call: TRBV12-5
d_call: NA
j_call: TRBJ2-1
clone_size: NA
cdr3_nt: TGTGCTAGTGGGGCGACAGGCTACAATGAGCAGTTCTTC
cdr3_aa: CASGATGYNEQFF

v_call: TRBV7-2
d_call: NA
j_call: TRBJ1-6
clone_size: NA
cdr3_nt: TGTGCCAGCGCTGTGGGAGATTTAGACTCACCCCTCCACTTT
cdr3_aa: CASAVGDLDSPLHF

v_call: TRBV19
d_call: TRBD1
j_call: TRBJ2-2
clone_size: NA
cdr3_nt: TGTGCCAGTAGTATCCGTAGAACAGGGGATACCGGGGAGCTGTTTTTT
cdr3_aa: CASSIRRTGDTGELFF

v_call: TRBV7-2
d_call: NA
j_call: TRBJ1-2
clone_size: NA
cdr3_nt: TGTGCCAGCAGCCCTTACGAGGGGTCTAACTATGGCTACACCTTC
cdr3_aa: CASSPYEGSNYGYTF

v_call: TRBV15
d_call: TRBD1
j_call: TRBJ1-1
clone_size: NA
cdr3_nt: TGTGCCACCAGCCGGGGGGACAGACCGAACACTGAAGCTTTCTTT
cdr3_aa: CATSRGDRPNTEAFF